The 7 T cell receptor beta chains below were found in one sample sequenced in a study of shared clonotypes between healthy human individuals. Assay: immunoSEQ multiplex PCR; the TCRdb copy retains only in-frame clones and omits some. The top ten hold 0.13% of the sample, which has 2 million to 2.5 million clones, about 94% seen once. The sample comprised naive CD4+ T cells sorted from blood. This sample's subset: CD45RA+ positively selected. The receptor source for this set is a man between 18 and 35 years old in good health.

The chain joins TRBV6-1 to TRBJ1-2; the D gene is possibly TRBD1 (5 bases). The CDR3 consists of 15 residues. V lost 6 bases and J lost 1, with 15 bases in between. Germline V gene sequence: CDR1 MNHNS, CDR2 SASEGT. Here the CDR3 reads CASRGGVELNYGYTF. Here the CDR3 DNA reads TGTGCCAGCAGGGGAGGGGTGGAACTTAACTATGGCTACACCTTC.

The chain uses TRBV5-1 and TRBJ2-3; D call uncertain. Germline V gene sequence: CDR1 SGHRS, CDR2 YFSETQ. The ends were cut back, 5 bases at V and 0 bases at J, with 10 bases in the middle. CDR3 length: 14 amino acids. CDR3 nucleotides: TGCGCCAGCAGTAGGCTTCCTAGCACAGATACGCAGTATTTT. Residues: CASSRLPSTDTQYF.

The chain has TRBV10-1 and TRBJ2-7, with D tentatively TRBD1 (5 bases). In germline, CDR1 is WNHNN, CDR2 SYGVQD (reference sequence). Trimming stripped 2 bases from V and 3 bases from J, with 11 bases between. CDR3 length equals 14 residues. The CDR3 reads CASSEAPRDYEQYF. CDR3 nucleotides: TGCGCCAGCAGTGAGGCCCCCAGGGACTACGAGCAGTACTTC.

The count of this clone is one. V and J are TRBV18 and TRBJ1-4, with TRBD1 as a possible D gene (6 bases). V was trimmed by 4 bases and J by 7 bases, leaving 16 bases between them. CDR1 is KGHSH and CDR2 is LQKENI in the germline V gene. The CDR3 loop spans 15 amino acids. The CDR3 nucleotides read TGTGCCAGCTCACTCCTACAGGGTGAGGGTGAAAAACTGTTTTTT. This gives the protein CASSLLQGEGEKLFF.

This rearrangement joins TRBV6-5 to TRBJ1-5; possible D gene TRBD1, 5 bases. The CDR3 loop spans 15 amino acids. Germline CDR1 MNHEY, CDR2 SVGAGI. Trimming removed 4 bases at V and 0 bases at J, with 10 bases between. The CDR3 sequence is CASSSDSYSNQPQHF. In DNA form, the CDR3 reads TGTGCCAGCAGTTCCGACAGTTATAGCAATCAGCCCCAGCATTTT.

The chain couples TRBV5-1 to TRBJ1-1; tentative D call: TRBD1 (5 bases). CDR1 is SGHRS, CDR2 YFSETQ, per germline. Trimming left V 0 bases short and J 7 bases short, with 13 bases between. This CDR3 comprises 14 residues. The CDR3 is CASSLDQGSFEAFF. The CDR3 DNA follows: TGCGCCAGCAGCTTGGATCAGGGAAGTTTTGAAGCTTTCTTT.

This clone was seen only once. The chain combines TRBV19 with TRBJ1-5, with 9 nucleotides matching TRBD1. The V and J ends lost 4 bases and 6 bases, in that order; junction bases with no gene match: 4. The CDR3 is 14 residues long. Germline CDR1 is LNHDA and CDR2 is SQIVND (reference sequence). In nucleotides, the CDR3 is TGTGCCAGTAGTACGGACAGGGGAAGTCAGCCCCAGCATTTT. This encodes CASSTDRGSQPQHF. The variable domain in full, with the rest retrieved from reference TRBV19 and TRBJ1-5, is DGGITQSPKYLFRKEGQNVTLSCEQNLNHDAMYWYRQDPGQGLRLIYYSQIVNDFQKGDIAEGYSVSREKKESFPLTVTSAQKNPTAFYLCASSTDRGSQPQHFGDGTRLSIL.